This T cell receptor beta chain is from a study of cytomegalovirus exposure and HLA in healthy donors. V gave up 4 bases and J gave up 0 bases; unmatched junction bases: 10. Germline CDR1 MGHRA, CDR2 YSYEKL. The length of the CDR3 is 17 residues. With 60 Vbeta and 13 Jbeta primers, the PCR was carried out. Sequencing was performed with immunoSEQ multiplex PCR; in TCRdb, only in-frame clones are kept and a portion is missing. The repertoire consists of about 69,000 clones, with less than 75% occurring once and the leading ten covering approximately 11%. This receptor was obtained from a woman aged 25 to 39 in good health and CMV-seronegative. The material sequenced was PBMCs. The chain links TRBV4-1 to TRBJ1-1; TRBD1 agrees at 8 bases. CDR3 in DNA: TGCGCCAGCAGCCGATTGGAGTTACAGGGGGTGAACACTGAAGCTTTCTTT. Its translation: CASSRLELQGVNTEAFF.